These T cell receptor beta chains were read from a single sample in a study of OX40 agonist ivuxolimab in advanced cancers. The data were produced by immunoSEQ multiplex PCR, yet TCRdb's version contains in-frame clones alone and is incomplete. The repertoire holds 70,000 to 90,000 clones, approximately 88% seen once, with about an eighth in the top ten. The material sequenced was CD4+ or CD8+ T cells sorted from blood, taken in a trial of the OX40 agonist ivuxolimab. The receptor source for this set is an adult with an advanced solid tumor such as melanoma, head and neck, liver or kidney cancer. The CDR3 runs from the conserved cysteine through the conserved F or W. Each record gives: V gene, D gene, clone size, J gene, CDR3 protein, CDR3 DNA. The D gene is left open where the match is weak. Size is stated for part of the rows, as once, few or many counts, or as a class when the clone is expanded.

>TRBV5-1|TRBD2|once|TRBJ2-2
CASRASGSSAGELFF
TGCGCCAGCAGGGCTAGCGGGAGTTCGGCTGGGGAGCTGTTTTTT
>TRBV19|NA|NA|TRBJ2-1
CASSRQSSYNEQFF
TGTGCCAGTAGTAGGCAGAGCTCCTACAATGAGCAGTTCTTC
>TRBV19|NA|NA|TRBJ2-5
CASSSGATGTQYF
TGTGCCAGTAGTAGCGGGGCTACGGGGACCCAGTACTTC
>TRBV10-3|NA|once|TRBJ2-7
CAIGRPRSYEQYF
TGTGCCATCGGCCGACCCCGGAGCTACGAGCAGTACTTC
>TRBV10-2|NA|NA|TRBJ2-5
CASSERTQETQYF
TGCGCCAGCAGTGAGAGGACTCAAGAGACCCAGTACTTC
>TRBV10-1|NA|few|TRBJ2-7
CASSESTGEQYF
TGCGCCAGCAGTGAGTCCACCGGGGAGCAGTACTTC
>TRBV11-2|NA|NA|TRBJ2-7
CASSLGRGADEQYF
TGTGCCAGCAGCTTAGGCCGGGGAGCCGATGAGCAGTACTTC
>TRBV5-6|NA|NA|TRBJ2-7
CASEPRSSYEQYF
TGTGCCAGCGAGCCAAGGAGCTCCTACGAGCAGTACTTC
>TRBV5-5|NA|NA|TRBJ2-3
CASSLYVVSGRTDTQYF
TGTGCCAGCAGCTTGTATGTAGTTAGCGGTAGGACAGATACGCAGTATTTT
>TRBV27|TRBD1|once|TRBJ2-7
CASSSGQSIGQYF
TGTGCCAGCAGTTCGGGACAGAGTATCGGGCAGTACTTC
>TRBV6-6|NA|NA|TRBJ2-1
CAAGTLGSYNEQFF
TGTGCCGCCGGGACTCTGGGGTCCTACAATGAGCAGTTCTTC
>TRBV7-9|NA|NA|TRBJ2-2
CASSLVDGPGELFF
TGTGCCAGCAGCCTAGTTGATGGGCCCGGGGAGCTGTTTTTT
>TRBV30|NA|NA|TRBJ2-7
CAWTSRGYEQYF
TGTGCCTGGACTTCTCGGGGCTACGAGCAGTACTTC
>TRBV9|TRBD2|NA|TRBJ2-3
CASSAGTSGGTDTQYF
TGTGCCAGCAGCGCGGGGACTAGCGGGGGCACAGATACGCAGTATTTT
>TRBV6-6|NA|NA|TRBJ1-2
CASSSKGGLGGYTF
TGTGCCAGCAGTTCCAAGGGCGGGCTCGGAGGCTACACCTTC
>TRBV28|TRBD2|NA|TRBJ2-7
CASNRALAGTYEQYF
TGTGCCAGCAACCGAGCACTAGCGGGAACGTACGAGCAGTACTTC
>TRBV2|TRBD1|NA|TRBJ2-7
CASSLGGQGYEQYF
TGTGCCAGCAGCCTAGGGGGACAGGGTTACGAGCAGTACTTC
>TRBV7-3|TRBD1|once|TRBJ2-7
CASSATGDEQYF
TGTGCCAGCAGCGCGACAGGGGACGAGCAGTACTTC
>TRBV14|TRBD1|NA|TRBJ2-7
CASSQLTGGSYEQYF
TGTGCCAGCAGCCAATTAACAGGGGGATCCTACGAGCAGTACTTC
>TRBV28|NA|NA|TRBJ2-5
CASSFGETQYF
TGTGCCAGCAGTTTTGGTGAGACCCAGTACTTC
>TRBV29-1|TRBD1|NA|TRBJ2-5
CSVVDRGETQYF
TGCAGCGTAGTGGACAGGGGAGAGACCCAGTACTTC
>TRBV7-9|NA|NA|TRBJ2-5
CASSPLGAWETQYF
TGTGCCAGCAGCCCGCTGGGGGCGTGGGAGACCCAGTACTTC
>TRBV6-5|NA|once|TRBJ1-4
CASSREGEKLFF
TGTGCCAGCAGTCGGGAAGGTGAAAAACTGTTTTTT
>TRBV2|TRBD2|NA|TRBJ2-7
CASRVKGLYLSYEQYF
TGTGCCAGCAGGGTAAAGGGACTATATCTCTCCTACGAGCAGTACTTC
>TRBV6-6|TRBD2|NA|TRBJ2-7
CASSYSGLAGVGEQYF
TGTGCCAGCAGTTACTCGGGACTAGCGGGAGTCGGCGAGCAGTACTTC
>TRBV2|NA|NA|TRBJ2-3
CASSGLTDTQYF
TGTGCCAGCAGTGGATTGACAGATACGCAGTATTTT
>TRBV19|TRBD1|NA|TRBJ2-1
CASSIRGQGAYNEQFF
TGTGCCAGTAGTATCAGGGGACAGGGGGCGTACAATGAGCAGTTCTTC
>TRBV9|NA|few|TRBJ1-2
CASQTGYSGYGYTF
TGTGCCTCACAGACGGGGTATAGTGGCTATGGCTACACCTTC
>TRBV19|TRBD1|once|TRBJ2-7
CASAPGQTYEQYF
TGTGCCAGTGCCCCGGGACAGACTTACGAGCAGTACTTC
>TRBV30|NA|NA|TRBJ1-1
CAWSEGLTEAFF
TGTGCCTGGAGCGAAGGCCTGACTGAAGCTTTCTTT
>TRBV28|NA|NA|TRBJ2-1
CASNLYNEQFF
TGTGCCAGCAATCTATACAATGAGCAGTTCTTC
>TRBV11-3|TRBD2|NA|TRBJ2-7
CASSSTGTSGSVEQYF
TGTGCCAGCAGCTCGACCGGGACTAGCGGGTCGGTCGAGCAGTACTTC
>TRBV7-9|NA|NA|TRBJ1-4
CASSLKGSYEKLFF
TGTGCCAGCAGCTTAAAAGGGTCCTATGAAAAACTGTTTTTT
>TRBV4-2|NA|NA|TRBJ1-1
CASSQDSRQARRDTEAFF
TGTGCCAGCAGCCAAGATTCCCGACAGGCCAGGCGGGACACTGAAGCTTTCTTT
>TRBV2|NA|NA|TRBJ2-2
CASSDGGRTGELFF
TGTGCCAGCAGTGATGGGGGACGCACCGGGGAGCTGTTTTTT
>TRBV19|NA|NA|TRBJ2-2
CASRILRELNTGELFF
TGTGCCAGTAGAATTTTGCGGGAACTCAACACCGGGGAGCTGTTTTTT
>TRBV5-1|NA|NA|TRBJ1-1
CASSLFSSHNTEAFF
TGCGCCAGCAGCTTATTTAGTAGCCACAACACTGAAGCTTTCTTT
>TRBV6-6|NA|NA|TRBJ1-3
CAHRGQDYGNTIYF
TGTGCCCATCGTGGGCAGGACTATGGAAACACCATATATTTT
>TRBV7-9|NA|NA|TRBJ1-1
CASSFRSTEAFF
TGTGCCAGCAGCTTTCGTTCCACTGAAGCTTTCTTT
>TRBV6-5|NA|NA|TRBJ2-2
CASIGHTGELFF
TGTGCCAGCATTGGGCACACCGGGGAGCTGTTTTTT
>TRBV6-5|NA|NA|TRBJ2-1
CASSEQGENEQFF
TGTGCCAGCAGTGAACAGGGCGAGAATGAGCAGTTCTTC
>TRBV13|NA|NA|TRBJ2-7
CASSRGGSPPYEQYF
TGTGCCAGCAGCCGCGGGGGCAGCCCACCCTACGAGCAGTACTTC
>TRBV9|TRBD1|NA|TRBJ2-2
CASSARQGAGGELFF
TGTGCCAGCAGCGCCCGACAGGGGGCGGGCGGGGAGCTGTTTTTT
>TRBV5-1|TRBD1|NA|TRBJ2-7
CASSLGAPDRGLLYEQYF
TGCGCCAGCAGCTTGGGGGCACCAGACAGGGGGCTTCTCTACGAGCAGTACTTC
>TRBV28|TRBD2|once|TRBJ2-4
CASSLILAGAKNIQYF
TGTGCCAGCAGTTTAATTCTAGCGGGAGCCAAAAACATTCAGTACTTC
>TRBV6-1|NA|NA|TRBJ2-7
CASSVVGLENLYEQYF
TGTGCCAGCAGTGTGGTCGGTCTAGAAAACTTATACGAGCAGTACTTC
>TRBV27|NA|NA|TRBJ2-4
CASSSRAKNIQYF
TGTGCCAGCAGTTCCCGGGCCAAAAACATTCAGTACTTC
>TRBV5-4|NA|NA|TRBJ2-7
CASSLGRDSSYEQYF
TGTGCCAGCAGCTTAGGGCGGGATAGCTCCTACGAGCAGTACTTC
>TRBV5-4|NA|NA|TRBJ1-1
CASSLVYGSDRMNTEAFF
TGTGCCAGCAGCTTGGTTTATGGGTCGGACCGGATGAACACTGAAGCTTTCTTT
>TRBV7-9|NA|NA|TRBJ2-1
CASSLGGSYNEQFF
TGTGCCAGCAGCTTGGGGGGCTCCTACAATGAGCAGTTCTTC
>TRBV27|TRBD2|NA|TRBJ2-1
CASSFAGGYNEQFF
TGTGCCAGCAGTTTCGCGGGGGGCTACAATGAGCAGTTCTTC
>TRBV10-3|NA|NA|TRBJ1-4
CAIMRIPGEKLFF
TGTGCCATCATGAGGATCCCGGGTGAAAAACTGTTTTTT
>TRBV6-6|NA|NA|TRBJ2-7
CASRGRMGEQYF
TGTGCCAGCAGGGGACGAATGGGCGAGCAGTACTTC
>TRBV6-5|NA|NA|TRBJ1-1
CASSPLLRNTEAFF
TGTGCCAGCAGTCCCCTACTCCGGAACACTGAAGCTTTCTTT
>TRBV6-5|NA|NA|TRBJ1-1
CASYAEPMNTEAFF
TGTGCCAGCTATGCAGAACCAATGAACACTGAAGCTTTCTTT
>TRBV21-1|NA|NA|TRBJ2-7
CASSKAGQSYEQYF
TGTGCCAGCAGCAAAGCTGGACAGTCCTACGAGCAGTACTTC
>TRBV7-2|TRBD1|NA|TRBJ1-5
CASSLRTGGDQPQHF
TGTGCCAGCAGCCTCCGGACAGGGGGCGATCAGCCCCAGCATTTT
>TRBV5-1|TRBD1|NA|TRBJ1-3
CASSLGTGTGSGNTIYF
TGCGCCAGCAGCTTAGGTACCGGGACAGGGTCTGGAAACACCATATATTTT
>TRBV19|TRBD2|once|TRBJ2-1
CASTYSGSSYNEQFF
TGTGCCAGTACCTACAGCGGGAGCTCCTACAATGAGCAGTTCTTC
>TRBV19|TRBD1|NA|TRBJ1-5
CAIHRGTGGNQPQHF
TGTGCCATCCATCGTGGGACAGGGGGGAATCAGCCCCAGCATTTT